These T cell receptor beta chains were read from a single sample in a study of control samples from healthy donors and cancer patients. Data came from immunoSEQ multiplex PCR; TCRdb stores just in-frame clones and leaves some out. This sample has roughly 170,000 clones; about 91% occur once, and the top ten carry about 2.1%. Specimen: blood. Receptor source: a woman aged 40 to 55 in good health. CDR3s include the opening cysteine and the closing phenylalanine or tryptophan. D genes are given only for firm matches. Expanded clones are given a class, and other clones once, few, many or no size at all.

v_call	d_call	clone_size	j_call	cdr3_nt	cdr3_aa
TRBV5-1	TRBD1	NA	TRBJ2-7	TGCGCCAGCAGCTTGGGATTCGACAGGGGTTCCTACGAGCAGTACTTC	CASSLGFDRGSYEQYF
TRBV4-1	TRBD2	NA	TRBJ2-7	TGCGCCAGCAGCCCCGGACTAGCGGGGGTATACGAGCAGTACTTC	CASSPGLAGVYEQYF
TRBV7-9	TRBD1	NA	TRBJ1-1	TGTGCCAGCAGCTTATTACAGGGGGCCACTGAAGCTTTCTTT	CASSLLQGATEAFF
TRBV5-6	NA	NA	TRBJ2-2	TGTGCCAGCAGCGCCGGCAGGGGATTAACCGGGGAGCTGTTTTTT	CASSAGRGLTGELFF
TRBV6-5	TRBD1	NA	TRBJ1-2	TGTGCCAGCAGTCGACAGGGGGTTCGGTATGGCTACACCTTC	CASSRQGVRYGYTF
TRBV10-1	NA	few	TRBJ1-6	TGCGCCAGCCGATTGGGGGGTTCACCCCTCCACTTT	CASRLGGSPLHF
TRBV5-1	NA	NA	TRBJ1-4	TGCGCCAGCAGCCGGGGACAAGTAGGTGAAAAACTGTTTTTT	CASSRGQVGEKLFF
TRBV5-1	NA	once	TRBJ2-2	TGCGCCAGCAGCTTGTGGTTAATAGACACCGGGGAGCTGTTTTTT	CASSLWLIDTGELFF
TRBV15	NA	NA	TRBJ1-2	TGTGCCACCAGCAAGGGGCGGGATGGCTACACCTTC	CATSKGRDGYTF
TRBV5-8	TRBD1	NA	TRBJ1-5	TGTGCCAGCAGCGCAACGCCGGGACAGAATCAGCCCCAGCATTTT	CASSATPGQNQPQHF
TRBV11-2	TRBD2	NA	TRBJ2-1	TGTGCCAGCAGCTTAGCCCCCATGGCCGGGGGGTACAATGAGCAGTTCTTC	CASSLAPMAGGYNEQFF
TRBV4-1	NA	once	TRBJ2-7	TGCGCCAGCAGCCAAGGGTCCTACGAGCAGTACTTC	CASSQGSYEQYF
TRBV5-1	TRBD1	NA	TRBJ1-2	TGCGCCAGCAGCGGGGGACAGGGTCCGCAAACCTTC	CASSGGQGPQTF
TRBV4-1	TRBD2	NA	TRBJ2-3	TGCGCCAGCAGTCTCAGCGGGGGGGGATTTTACACAGATACGCAGTATTTT	CASSLSGGGFYTDTQYF
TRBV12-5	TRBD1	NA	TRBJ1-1	TGTGCTAGTGGTTTGGACCACAGGGGGCAAGCTTTCTTT	CASGLDHRGQAFF
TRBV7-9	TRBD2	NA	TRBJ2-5	TGTGCCAGCAGTGCGGGACTAGCGGGGCTCCAAGAGACCCAGTACTTC	CASSAGLAGLQETQYF
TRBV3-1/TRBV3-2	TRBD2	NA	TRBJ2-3	TGTGCCAGCAGACGGACTAGCGGGGGGGCCAATACGCAGTATTTT	CASRRTSGGANTQYF
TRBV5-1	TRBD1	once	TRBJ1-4	TGCGCCAGCGCTAGGGACAGCTTTAATGAAAAACTGTTTTTT	CASARDSFNEKLFF
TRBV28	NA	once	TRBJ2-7	TGTGCCAGCAGGGGTCGGGTAGCGGCCTACGAGCAGTACTTC	CASRGRVAAYEQYF
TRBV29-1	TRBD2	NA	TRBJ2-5	TGCAGCGTTGAACTGGCGGGGGGCACTCTGGAGACCCAGTACTTC	CSVELAGGTLETQYF
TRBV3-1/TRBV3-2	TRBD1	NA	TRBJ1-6	TGTGCCAGCAGCCAAGGGACAGGGAATTCACCCCTCCACTTT	CASSQGTGNSPLHF
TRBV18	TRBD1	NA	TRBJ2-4	TGTGCCAGCTCACCGGGGGACAGCGGAGACATTCAGTACTTC	CASSPGDSGDIQYF
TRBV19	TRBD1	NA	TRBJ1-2	TGTGCCAGTAGTCCAACAGGGGGCTACTATGGCTACACCTTC	CASSPTGGYYGYTF
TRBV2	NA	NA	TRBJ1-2	TGTGCCAGCTCTCTAGGGACTGGGGGTTCTGGGTACACCTTC	CASSLGTGGSGYTF
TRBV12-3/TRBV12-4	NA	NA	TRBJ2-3	TGTGCCAGCAGTTTAGGGGCAGATACGCAGTATTTT	CASSLGADTQYF
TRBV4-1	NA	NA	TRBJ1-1	TGCGCCAGCAGCCTTATCTCAGAGAACACTGAAGCTTTCTTT	CASSLISENTEAFF
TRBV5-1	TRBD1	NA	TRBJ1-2	TGCGCCAGCAGCTTGGCGGGACAGGGCAATGGGTACTATGGCTACACCTTC	CASSLAGQGNGYYGYTF
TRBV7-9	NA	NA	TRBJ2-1	TGTGCCAGCACCCCGGGCCTATGGGTTCATGAGCAGTTCTTC	CASTPGLWVHEQFF
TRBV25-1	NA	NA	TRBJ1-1	TGTGCCAGCAGTGAATCGCGAGGGGGGAACACTGAAGCTTTCTTT	CASSESRGGNTEAFF
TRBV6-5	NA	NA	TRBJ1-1	TGTGCCAGCAGCGAGACAGTGAACACTGAAGCTTTCTTT	CASSETVNTEAFF
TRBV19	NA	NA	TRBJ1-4	TGTGCCAGTAGACGATGGGGTTCTAATGAAAAACTGTTTTTT	CASRRWGSNEKLFF
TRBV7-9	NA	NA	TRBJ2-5	TGTGCCAGCAGCTCCTCCGGGACCCAAGAGACCCAGTACTTC	CASSSSGTQETQYF
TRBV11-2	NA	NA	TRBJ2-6	TGTGCCAGCAGCACTGTTAAAACCTCTGGGGCCAACGTCCTGACTTTC	CASSTVKTSGANVLTF
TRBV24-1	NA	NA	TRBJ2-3	TGTGCCACCAGTGATTTTTCCGGGGATACGCAGTATTTT	CATSDFSGDTQYF
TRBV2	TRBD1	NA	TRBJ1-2	TGTGCCAGCAGTGAAGAACAGGGGGCTAACTATGGCTACACCTTC	CASSEEQGANYGYTF
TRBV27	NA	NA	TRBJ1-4	TGTGCCAGCAGCCGGTCCACGAGGCCAACTAATGAAAAACTGTTTTTT	CASSRSTRPTNEKLFF
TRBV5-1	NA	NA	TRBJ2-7	TGCGCCAGCAGCCAGGGACTGGTGACCGAGCAGTACTTC	CASSQGLVTEQYF
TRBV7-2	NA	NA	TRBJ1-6	TGTGCCAGCAGCTTAGCAAGGACCCATAATTCACCCCTCCACTTT	CASSLARTHNSPLHF
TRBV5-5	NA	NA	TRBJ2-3	TGTGCCAGCAGCTTGGGACTAGAACTCACAGATACGCAGTATTTT	CASSLGLELTDTQYF
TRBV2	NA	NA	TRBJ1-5	TGTGCCAGCAGTGTAAACGTCAATCAGCCCCAGCATTTT	CASSVNVNQPQHF
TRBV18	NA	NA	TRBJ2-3	TGTGCCAGCGCCCGGACAGCTAGCACAGATACGCAGTATTTT	CASARTASTDTQYF
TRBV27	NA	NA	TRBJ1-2	TGTGCCAGCAGTTTAGACCAGTATACCTATGGCTACACCTTC	CASSLDQYTYGYTF
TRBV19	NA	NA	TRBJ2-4	TGTGCCAGTAGTACGGGGCCCAAAAACATTCAGTACTTC	CASSTGPKNIQYF
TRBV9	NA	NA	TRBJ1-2	TGTGCCAGCAGCGTCACCGGTTCTTATGGCTACACCTTC	CASSVTGSYGYTF
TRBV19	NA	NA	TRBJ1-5	TGTGCCAGTAGTATTACTTCGGGGGCCCAGCATTTT	CASSITSGAQHF
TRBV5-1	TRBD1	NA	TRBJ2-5	TGCGCCAGCAGCGGGACAGGAATGGGAGAGACCCAGTACTTC	CASSGTGMGETQYF
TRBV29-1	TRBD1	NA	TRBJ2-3	TGCAGCGTTAGACAGGGATACACAGATACGCAGTATTTT	CSVRQGYTDTQYF
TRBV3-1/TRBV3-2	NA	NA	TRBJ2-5	TGTGCCAGCAGCCAAGATATACGTTCAGAGACCCAGTACTTC	CASSQDIRSETQYF
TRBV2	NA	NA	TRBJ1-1	TGTGCCAGCAATGAAGGGGACGCGGGACGGGAAGCTTTCTTT	CASNEGDAGREAFF
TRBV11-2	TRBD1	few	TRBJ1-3	TGTGCCAGCCGTAGCCTGAGACAGGGGGCCTCTGGAAACACCATATATTTT	CASRSLRQGASGNTIYF
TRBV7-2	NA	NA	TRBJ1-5	TGTGCCAGCAGCTTAGGAGGGTTTAGTAATCAGCCCCAGCATTTT	CASSLGGFSNQPQHF
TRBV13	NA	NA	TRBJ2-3	TGTGCCAGCAGCCCCCACAGGGAATACACAGATACGCAGTATTTT	CASSPHREYTDTQYF
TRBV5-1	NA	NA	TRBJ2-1	TGCGCCAGCAGCTTGGAGACACCAATGTACAATGAGCAGTTCTTC	CASSLETPMYNEQFF
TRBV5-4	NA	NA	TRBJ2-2	TGTGCCAGCACTCAGGGCCGGGAGCTGTTTTTT	CASTQGRELFF
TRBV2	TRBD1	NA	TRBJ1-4	TGTGCCAGCAGTGATGAGACAGGGGGCATTCTTGAAAAACTGTTTTTT	CASSDETGGILEKLFF